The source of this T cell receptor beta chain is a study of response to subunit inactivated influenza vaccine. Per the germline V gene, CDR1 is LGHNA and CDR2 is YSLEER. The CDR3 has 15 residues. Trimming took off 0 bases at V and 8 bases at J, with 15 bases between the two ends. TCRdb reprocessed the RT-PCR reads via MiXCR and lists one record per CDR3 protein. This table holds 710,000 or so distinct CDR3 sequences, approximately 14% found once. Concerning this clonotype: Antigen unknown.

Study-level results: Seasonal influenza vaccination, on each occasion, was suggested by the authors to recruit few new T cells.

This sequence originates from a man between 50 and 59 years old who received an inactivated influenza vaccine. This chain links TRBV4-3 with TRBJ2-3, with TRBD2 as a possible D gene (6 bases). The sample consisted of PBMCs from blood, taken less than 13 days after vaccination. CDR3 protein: CASSQDGRRAGTQYF. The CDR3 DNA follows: TGCGCCAGCAGCCAAGATGGACGGAGAGCGGGTACGCAGTATTTT.